The 22 T cell receptor beta chains below all came from one sample that was sequenced in a study of shared clonotypes between healthy human individuals. Naive CD8 cells lacked CD45RO, underwent positive selection for CCR7 and left out terminally differentiated effector memory CD45RA+ cells. Measured with immunoSEQ multiplex PCR; TCRdb has only the in-frame clones, and not every one. The data hold some 2,100,000 clones, with about 92% observed a single time. Sequencing used naive CD8+ T cells from PBMCs. The receptors come from a man aged 18 to 30 in good health. Some clones in this sample may be carry-over from other donors' samples.

The rearrangement uses TRBV11-2 and TRBJ2-7; perhaps TRBD2 as D (5 bases). V shed 2 bases and J shed 3 bases, with 8 bases lying between them. Per germline, CDR1 SGHAT and CDR2 FQNNGV. CDR3 size: 13 residues. The CDR3 loop reads CASSLSSVYEQYF. CDR3 nucleotide sequence: TGTGCCAGCAGCTTAAGTAGCGTCTACGAGCAGTACTTC.

The chain recombines TRBV6-5 with TRBJ2-2; D not certain. Germline V gene sequence: CDR1 MNHEY, CDR2 SVGAGI. With 2 bases removed from V and 6 bases from J, the gap between germline ends came to 4 bases. This CDR3 contains 12 residues. The CDR3 region is CASSYLPGELFF. The CDR3 region has the DNA TGTGCCAGCAGTTACCTCCCCGGGGAGCTGTTTTTT.

V usage is TRBV11-2 and J usage is TRBJ2-1, with TRBD1 matching over 8 bases. CDR1 and CDR2 from the germline V gene are SGHAT and FQNNGV. The CDR3 is 15 residues long. V lost 1 base to trimming and J lost 4 bases; unmatched junction nucleotides: 3. As DNA, the CDR3 is TGTGCCAGCAGCTTAGGACAGGGGATTTACAATGAGCAGTTCTTC. Translated, it gives CASSLGQGIYNEQFF.

V is TRBV5-1 and J is TRBJ2-5, with 7 bases matching TRBD2. The end of the DNA fits TRBJ2-7 better, so the J call may be wrong. This CDR3 spans 14 amino acids. Germline values: CDR1 SGHRS, CDR2 YFSETQ. The CDR3 here is CASSPQPSGHEQYF. CDR3 DNA sequence: TGCGCCAGCAGCCCACAGCCTAGCGGCCACGAGCAGTACTTC.

The chain has TRBV30 and TRBJ1-2, with TRBD1 as a possible D gene (5 bases). CDR1 and CDR2 (germline): GTSNPN, SVGIG (reference sequence). Trimming took off 4 bases at V and 8 bases at J, with 11 bases between the two ends. The CDR3 is made up of 11 amino acids. The CDR3, as DNA: TGTGCCTGGACCTCCAGGGTGGGCTACACCTTC. Its protein is CAWTSRVGYTF.

V gene TRBV27 combines with J gene TRBJ2-7; 7 bases are a match to TRBD1. Germline CDR1 MNHEY, CDR2 SMNVEV (reference sequence). This CDR3 is 16 amino acids long. V was pared by 5 bases and J by 2 bases, with 12 bases of the junction left unmatched. The CDR3 coding sequence is TGTGCCAGCAGTCCGTCAGCCGGGACAGAGACCTACGAGCAGTACTTC. Translating gives CASSPSAGTETYEQYF.

This chain links TRBV19 with TRBJ2-6; 8 bases fit TRBD1. The CDR3 is 18 residues long. The junction had 10 bases not matched to a gene; V was cut back by 6 bases and J by 0 bases. CDR1 is LNHDA and CDR2 is SQIVND in the germline V gene (reference sequence). In nucleotides, the CDR3 is TGTGCCAGTAGACTGGACAGGGCAAAAAACTCTGGGGCCAACGTCCTGACTTTC. Translation gives CASRLDRAKNSGANVLTF.

The chain has TRBV13 and TRBJ1-2; TRBD1 agrees at 8 bases. This CDR3 comprises 17 residues. With 4 bases clipped from V and 2 bases from J, the junction kept 12 bases outside the gene matches. From germline, CDR1 is PRHDT and CDR2 FYEKMQ (reference sequence). The CDR3 is CASSSNDGGQANYGYTF. DNA of the CDR3: TGTGCCAGCAGCTCCAACGACGGGGGACAGGCGAACTATGGCTACACCTTC.

The chain combines TRBV10-1 with TRBJ1-5, with D tentatively TRBD1 (5 bases). V was cut by 4 bases and J by 5 bases, with 18 bases left in between. This CDR3 is built from 16 residues. Germline V gene lookup returns CDR1 WNHNN and CDR2 SYGVQD (reference sequence). CDR3 coding DNA: TGCGCCAGCAGTGCGAGGGGCGGAGCAACCGATCAGCCCCAGCATTTT. Translated, it gives CASSARGGATDQPQHF.

The genes are TRBV11-3 and TRBJ2-7; D is perhaps TRBD1 (6 bases). The V gene's germline CDR1 is SGHNT and CDR2 YENEEA. V shed 1 base and J shed 4 bases, with 14 bases lying between them. The CDR3 loop spans 15 amino acids. The CDR3 region has the DNA TGTGCCAGCAGCTTAGGTCCCCAACAGGGTTACGAGCAGTACTTC. Amino acids: CASSLGPQQGYEQYF. The entire variable domain, with the rest obtained from reference TRBV11-3 and TRBJ2-7, is as follows: EAGVVQSPRYKIIEKKQPVAFWCNPISGHNTLYWYLQNLGQGPELLIRYENEEAVDDSQLPKDRFSAERLKGVDSTLKIQPAELGDSAVYLCASSLGPQQGYEQYFGPGTRLTVT.

This sequence joins TRBV6-5 and TRBJ2-1; 8 bases are shared with TRBD2. The V and J ends lost 2 bases and 8 bases, in that order; junction bases with no gene match: 11. CDR1 MNHEY and CDR2 SVGAGI come from the germline V gene. The CDR3 sequence is 16 residues long. Here the CDR3 reads CASSYVRREGLHEQFF. The CDR3 DNA reads as TGTGCCAGCAGTTACGTTCGACGGGAGGGCCTGCATGAGCAGTTCTTC.

The chain uses TRBV5-6 and TRBJ2-7; D gene unclear. Trimming pared 5 bases from V and 1 base from J, leaving 16 bases between. CDR3 length: 15 residues. CDR1 is SGHDT and CDR2 is YYEEEE in the germline V gene. In DNA, the CDR3 is TGTGCCAGCAGTTTTCTCGCGGACGTATCCTACGAGCAGTACTTC. Residues: CASSFLADVSYEQYF. The entire variable domain, with the rest obtained from reference TRBV5-6 and TRBJ2-7, is as follows: DAGVTQSPTHLIKTRGQQVTLRCSPKSGHDTVSWYQQALGQGPQFIFQYYEEEERQRGNFPDRFSGHQFPNYSSELNVNALLLGDSALYLCASSFLADVSYEQYFGPGTRLTVT.

The gene calls are TRBV2 and TRBJ2-7, with 13 nucleotides matching TRBD2. The CDR3 has 16 residues. Germline V gives CDR1 SNHLY, CDR2 FYNNEI. The J segment lost 6 bases and the V segment lost 5 bases, leaving 10 bases of the junction unmatched. The CDR3 loop is CASSWGFGLAGAEQYF. CDR3 nucleotide sequence: TGTGCCAGCAGTTGGGGGTTTGGACTAGCGGGAGCCGAGCAGTACTTC.

A single count supports this clone. The rearrangement joins TRBV28 to TRBJ2-3, with 13 bases that match TRBD2. Germline CDR1 MDHEN, CDR2 SYDVKM. This CDR3 is 18 amino acids long. Trimming removed 10 bases from V and 0 bases from J; junction bases left unmatched: 13. CDR3 coding DNA: TGTGCCACCGGACTAGCGGGAGAAAGTCCCCCTAGCACAGATACGCAGTATTTT. This encodes CATGLAGESPPSTDTQYF. Looking up the rest from reference TRBV28 and TRBJ2-3 gives the full variable domain: DVKVTQSSRYLVKRTGEKVFLECVQDMDHENMFWYRQDPGLGLRLIYFSYDVKMKEKGDIPEGYSVSREKKERFSLILESASTNQTSMYLCATGLAGESPPSTDTQYFGPGTRLTVL.

The chain's CDR3 is CASSQGTRDPEQFF. The CDR3 coding sequence is TGCGCCAGCAGCCAAGGGACTAGAGATCCTGAGCAGTTCTTC. The V gene is TRBV4-1, the J gene TRBJ2-1; 7 bases are shared with TRBD2. Looked up from germline, CDR1 is MGHRA and CDR2 is YSYEKL. V trimming: 1 base; J trimming: 9 bases; junction bases outside the gene matches: 6. CDR3 size: 14 residues.

The rearrangement links TRBV19 to TRBJ2-3, with TRBD2 identical over 10 bases. The CDR3 is made up of 15 amino acids. The germline gives CDR1 LNHDA, CDR2 SQIVND (reference sequence). With V trimmed by 8 bases and J by 0 bases, 5 bases remained unmatched. The CDR3 DNA reads TGTGCCAGTTCCCAGACTAGCGGGAGCACAGATACGCAGTATTTT. This codes for CASSQTSGSTDTQYF.

The V call is TRBV9, the J call TRBJ2-1; D is possibly TRBD1 (5 bases). Germline V gives CDR1 SGDLS, CDR2 YYNGEE. The CDR3 covers 14 residues. The ends were cut back, 3 bases at V and 5 bases at J, with 12 bases in the middle. In nucleotides, the CDR3 is TGTGCCAGCAGCGCCTATAGGGGCCACAATGAGCAGTTCTTC. This encodes CASSAYRGHNEQFF.

The chain uses TRBV27 and TRBJ1-1; D gene unclear. There are 14 residues in the CDR3. V was clipped by 3 bases and J by 7 bases, with 15 bases between them. Germline V gene data show CDR1 as MNHEY and CDR2 as SMNVEV (reference sequence). Written as DNA, the CDR3 is TGTGCCAGCAGTTTTCTGGGGAGGGTGCATGAAGCTTTCTTT. Its translation: CASSFLGRVHEAFF.

Turning to this clone: Other DNA sequences in this specimen translate into the identical CDR3. V is TRBV19 and J is TRBJ2-7, with 7 bases identical to TRBD1. The V gene's germline CDR1 is LNHDA and CDR2 SQIVND (reference sequence). Trimming removed 5 bases from V and 1 base from J; junction bases left unmatched: 2. The CDR3 totals 13 residues. The CDR3 nucleotides are TGTGCCAGTAGTCCGGGACAGTCCTACGAGCAGTACTTC. Protein: CASSPGQSYEQYF.

The CDR3 loop reads CASSYVGQNTGELFF. The CDR3 bases are TGTGCCAGCAGTTACGTCGGACAGAACACCGGGGAGCTGTTTTTT. The rearrangement joins TRBV6-5 to TRBJ2-2, with D perhaps TRBD1 (5 bases). V shed 2 bases and J shed 1 base, with 8 bases lying between them. There are 15 residues in the CDR3. In germline, CDR1 is MNHEY, CDR2 SVGAGI.

The chain is built from TRBV19 and TRBJ1-1; D remains ambiguous. Per the germline V gene, CDR1 is LNHDA and CDR2 is SQIVND (reference sequence). V was cut by 3 bases and J by 0 bases, with 5 bases left in between. CDR3 length: 13 amino acids. This CDR3 reads CASSMWLNTEAFF. For the CDR3, the DNA is TGTGCCAGTAGTATGTGGTTGAACACTGAAGCTTTCTTT.

A note on this clone: This same CDR3 is encoded by further DNA sequences in the sample. The chain uses TRBV29-1 and TRBJ1-1, with no clear D. This CDR3 region has 10 residues. Trimming pared 4 bases from V and 4 bases from J, leaving 4 bases between. Germline V gives CDR1 SQVTM, CDR2 ANQGSEA. The CDR3 region is CSVVGTEAFF. The CDR3 DNA reads as TGCAGCGTTGTAGGCACTGAAGCTTTCTTT.